By frequency, the clone carrying this T cell receptor beta chain registers medium-sized. The target antigen is unknown. The data belong to a study of T cell clusters in autoimmune cytopenias. General observations from the study: No cluster-lack signature appeared between secondary cytopenia and chronic lymphocytic leukemia patients, apparently due to lymphoma masking. Compared with active autoimmune hepatitis patients, healthy donors showed approximately 3.3-fold more exclusive TRB clusters.

TRB was amplified by touch-down multiplex PCR, primer pools A and B combined. TCRdb re-called the multiplex PCR reads, yielding one record per CDR3 amino acid sequence without DNA. Its table records 9,500 or so distinct CDR3 sequences. TRB was amplified from roughly 0.25 ug of peripheral blood genomic DNA per sample. The sample comprised peripheral blood. The clonotype was recovered from a human donor with an autoimmune cytopenia or autoimmune hepatitis (not recorded which).

Here the CDR3 reads CASSATGSSYEQYF. V usage is TRBV19 and J usage is TRBJ2-7. The CDR3 spans 14 residues. The germline V gene has CDR1 LNHDA and CDR2 SQIVND (reference sequence). Complete variable domain (other parts from reference TRBV19 and TRBJ2-7): DGGITQSPKYLFRKEGQNVTLSCEQNLNHDAMYWYRQDPGQGLRLIYYSQIVNDFQKGDIAEGYSVSREKKESFPLTVTSAQKNPTAFYLCASSATGSSYEQYFGPGTRLTVT.